These 2 T cell receptor beta chains came from one sample sequenced in a study of T cell repertoires in cytomegalovirus infection. Each CDR3 protein gets one entry after TCRdb re-called the reads with MiXCR. This table has a few hundred thousand distinct CDR3 sequences, 40% appearing once. The antigens of these receptors remain unknown. Here the sequenced sample was cultured PBMCs, taken from culture after CMV antigen stimulation. These TCRs come from a human donor in good health (CMV status not recorded). Some clones in this sample may be carry-over from other donors' samples.

V gene TRBV6-1 combines with J gene TRBJ1-5; 8 bases agree with TRBD1. This CDR3 contains 16 residues. After removal of 3 bases from V and 6 bases from J, the junction contained 10 bases not matched to a gene. Germline CDR1 is MNHNS and CDR2 is SASEGT. The CDR3 loop is CASSDGDRSPAQPQHF. The CDR3 nucleotides are TGTGCCAGCAGTGATGGGGACAGGTCCCCCGCTCAGCCCCAGCATTTT.

V usage is TRBV4-1 and J usage is TRBJ1-5; 7 bases map to TRBD1. Unmatched junction bases numbered 7, after V lost 1 base and J lost 4 bases. In germline, CDR1 is MGHRA, CDR2 YSYEKL. This CDR3 contains 16 residues. CDR3 protein: CASSQGKGATNQPQHF. In nucleotides, the CDR3 is TGCGCCAGCAGCCAAGGAAAGGGGGCGACGAATCAGCCCCAGCATTTT.